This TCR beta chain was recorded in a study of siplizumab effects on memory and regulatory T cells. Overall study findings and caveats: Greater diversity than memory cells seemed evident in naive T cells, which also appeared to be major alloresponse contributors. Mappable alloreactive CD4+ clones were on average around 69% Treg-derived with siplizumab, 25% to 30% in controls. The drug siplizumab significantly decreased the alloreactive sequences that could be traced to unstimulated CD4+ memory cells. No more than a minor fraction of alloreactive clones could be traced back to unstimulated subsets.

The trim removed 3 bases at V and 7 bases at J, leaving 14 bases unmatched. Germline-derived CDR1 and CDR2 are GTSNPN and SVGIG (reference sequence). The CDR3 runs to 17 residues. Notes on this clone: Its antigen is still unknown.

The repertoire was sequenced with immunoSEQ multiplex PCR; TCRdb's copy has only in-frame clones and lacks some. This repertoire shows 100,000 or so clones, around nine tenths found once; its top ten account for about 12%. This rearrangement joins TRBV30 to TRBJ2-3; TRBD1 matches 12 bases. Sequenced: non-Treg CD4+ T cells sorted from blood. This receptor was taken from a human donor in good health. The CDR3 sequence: CAWRTPVGTGGRNTQYF. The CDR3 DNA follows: TGTGCCTGGAGAACCCCGGTGGGGACAGGGGGCCGGAATACGCAGTATTTT.